A single sample is the source of the 29 T cell receptor beta chains below, sequenced in a study of blood T cell repertoires in COVID-19. The assay was immunoSEQ multiplex PCR, and TCRdb's table has in-frame clones only and misses some. The sample carries 210,000 or so clones, approximately 80% recorded once. What was sequenced was PBMCs or T cells enriched from blood (not recorded which). These receptors were obtained from a man in his fifties or sixties who had recovered from COVID-19.

The chain joins TRBV4-3 to TRBJ2-2; no firm D call. Germline loops: CDR1 LGHNA, CDR2 YSLEER. This CDR3 spans 15 amino acids. V was cut by 1 base and J by 0 bases, with 6 bases left in between. The CDR3 protein is CASSQAGSNTGELFF. The CDR3 DNA reads as TGCGCCAGCAGCCAAGCCGGGTCGAACACCGGGGAGCTGTTTTTT.

The chain combines TRBV2 with TRBJ1-6, with a possible D match to TRBD1 (5 bases). V was cut by 8 bases and J by 9 bases, with 14 bases left in between. This CDR3 region has 13 residues. Germline V gene sequence: CDR1 SNHLY, CDR2 FYNNEI. The CDR3 DNA sequence: TGTGCCAGCCGTCAGGGCACGGGTTCACCCCTCCACTTT. This encodes CASRQGTGSPLHF. Full variable domain (outside the CDR3, taken from reference TRBV2 and TRBJ1-6): EPEVTQTPSHQVTQMGQEVILRCVPISNHLYFYWYRQILGQKVEFLVSFYNNEISEKSEIFDDQFSVERPDGSNFTLKIRSTKLEDSAMYFCASRQGTGSPLHFGNGTRLTVT.

The chain is built from TRBV13 and TRBJ2-6; D unclear. CDR3 length: 15 residues. The V end was cut by 2 bases, the J end by 3 bases, with 8 bases between. Germline CDR1 is PRHDT and CDR2 is FYEKMQ (reference sequence). DNA for the CDR3: TGTGCCAGCAGCTTAATTTCAGGTGGGGCCAACGTCCTGACTTTC. Translated, it gives CASSLISGGANVLTF.

The rearrangement links TRBV7-9 to TRBJ1-1; weak D call: TRBD1 (5 bases). CDR1 SEHNR and CDR2 FQNEAQ come from the germline V gene (reference sequence). The CDR3 sequence is 14 residues long. Between the trimmed V and J ends, which lost 1 base and 4 bases, there was a span of 10 bases. The DNA for the CDR3 is TGTGCCAGCAGCTTAGTTGCAGGGCCCACTGAAGCTTTCTTT. Its protein is CASSLVAGPTEAFF.

The rearrangement links TRBV12-3 or TRBV12-4 to TRBJ2-7; a weak D match, TRBD1 (6 bases). This CDR3 contains 11 residues. Trimming removed 5 bases at V and 6 bases at J, with 8 bases between. CDR3 in amino acids: CASSTGSEQYF. CDR3 nucleotide sequence: TGTGCCAGCAGTACAGGGAGCGAGCAGTACTTC.

Notes on this clone: A read error may produce the germline difference seen at one junction end. This sample also contains other DNA sequences that code for the same CDR3. The chain has TRBV6-5 and TRBJ2-7; TRBD2 matches 8 bases. Germline V gene lookup returns CDR1 MNHEY and CDR2 SVGAGI. CDR3 length: 13 amino acids. The CDR3 nucleotides read TGTGCCAGCAGCCCCGGGGGGGTCTACGAGCAGTATTTC. Protein product: CASSPGGVYEQYF.

This chain joins TRBV18 and TRBJ1-5, with TRBD1 matching over 7 bases. With 6 bases clipped from V and 5 bases from J, the junction kept 10 bases outside the gene matches. There are 15 residues in the CDR3. Germline CDR1 reads KGHSH; CDR2 reads LQKENI. CDR3 residues: CASSPGTEGYQPQHF. DNA for the CDR3: TGTGCCAGCTCTCCAGGGACAGAGGGGTATCAGCCCCAGCATTTT.

V is TRBV28 and J is TRBJ2-7; 8 positions agree with TRBD1. This CDR3 has 19 amino acids. CDR1 and CDR2 (germline): MDHEN, SYDVKM. The J segment lost 2 bases and the V segment lost 5 bases, leaving 20 bases of the junction unmatched. This chain's CDR3 is CASSLTGTGLNFIAYEQYF. The CDR3 DNA sequence: TGTGCCAGCAGTCTAACGGGGACAGGCCTAAACTTTATTGCCTACGAGCAGTACTTC.

In its sample, this clone was seen a few times. The chain combines TRBV20-1 with TRBJ1-5; TRBD1 might be the D (5 bases). The CDR3 has 13 residues. Germline V lookup: CDR1 DFQATT, CDR2 SNEGSKA (reference sequence). Trimming pared 3 bases from V and 3 bases from J, leaving 9 bases between. The CDR3 region has the DNA TGCAGTGCTAGTTCGGGGGACAATCAGCCCCAGCATTTT. It is translated as CSASSGDNQPQHF.

The chain employs TRBV6-2 or TRBV6-3 and TRBJ2-3; 7 bases are a match to TRBD2. The CDR3 is 15 residues long. The V and J ends lost 5 bases and 2 bases, in that order; junction bases with no gene match: 7. Germline V CDR1 and CDR2: MNHEY, SVGEGT. For the CDR3, the DNA is TGTGCCAGCAGTATTAGCGGGTGGAACACAGATACGCAGTATTTT. Translating gives CASSISGWNTDTQYF.

The chain employs TRBV3-1 (or the pseudogene TRBV3-2) and TRBJ2-7; D gene unclear. Germline-derived CDR1 and CDR2 are LGHDT and YNNKEL (reference sequence). This CDR3 has 15 amino acids. V gave up 1 base and J gave up 4 bases, with 14 bases separating them. The CDR3 sequence is CASSQGFNSRYEQYF. The CDR3 nucleotides are TGTGCCAGCAGCCAAGGTTTTAACAGTAGGTACGAGCAGTACTTC.

J is TRBJ2-7 and V is TRBV6-6; maybe TRBD2 (6 bases). The V and J ends lost 5 bases and 2 bases respectively, with 16 bases between them. Germline V gene lookup returns CDR1 MNHNY and CDR2 SVGAGI (reference sequence). The CDR3 is 15 residues long. The CDR3 is CASSEGRGSTYEQYF. Here the CDR3 DNA reads TGTGCCAGCAGTGAGGGTCGGGGGTCAACCTACGAGCAGTACTTC.

CDR3 residues: CASSPAPGGEQYF. The CDR3 nucleotides read TGTGCCAGCAGTCCGGCCCCAGGGGGCGAGCAGTACTTC. This rearrangement joins TRBV12-3 or TRBV12-4 to TRBJ2-7; TRBD1 aligns across 7 bases. The length of the CDR3 is 13 residues. The ends lost 5 bases at V and 6 bases at J; junction bases unmatched: 7.

V gene TRBV5-6 combines with J gene TRBJ2-5, with 7 bases that match TRBD2. The CDR3 spans 15 residues. After removal of 2 bases from V and 5 bases from J, the junction contained 9 bases not matched to a gene. The germline V gene encodes CDR1 SGHDT and CDR2 YYEEEE. CDR3 bases: TGTGCCAGCAGCTTACCCTGGGGGGGGTCGGAGACCCAGTACTTC. Amino acids: CASSLPWGGSETQYF.

This chain joins TRBV27 and TRBJ2-3; TRBD2 matches 7 bases. Germline-derived CDR1 and CDR2 are MNHEY and SMNVEV (reference sequence). J lost 2 bases, V lost 6 bases, and 2 bases had no gene match. The CDR3 length is 13 residues. CDR3 in amino acids: CASRGLVTDTQYF. CDR3 sequence (DNA): TGTGCCAGCAGAGGACTAGTCACAGATACGCAGTATTTT.

The rearrangement joins TRBV6-4 to TRBJ1-5; D possibly corresponds to TRBD1 (5 bases). Germline V CDR1 and CDR2: MRHNA, SNTAGT. The CDR3 totals 16 residues. V lost 0 bases to trimming and J lost 6 bases, with 15 bases between them. The CDR3 reads CASSDSGREGCQPQHF. CDR3 DNA: TGTGCCAGCAGTGACTCTGGCAGGGAAGGGTGTCAGCCCCAGCATTTT.

This chain joins TRBV25-1 and TRBJ2-3; weak D call: TRBD1 (5 bases). CDR3 length equals 15 residues. V lost 3 bases and J 1 base, leaving 11 bases between the germline ends. From germline, CDR1 is MGHDK and CDR2 SYGVNS. CDR3 amino acids: CASSDGRVGTDTQYF. The CDR3 nucleotides read TGTGCCAGCAGTGACGGCAGGGTGGGCACAGATACGCAGTATTTT.

The chain employs TRBV11-3 and TRBJ2-3; D possibly corresponds to TRBD1 (6 bases). V was trimmed by 6 bases and J by 3 bases, leaving 19 bases between them. In germline, CDR1 is SGHNT, CDR2 YENEEA. The CDR3 is 16 residues long. As DNA, the CDR3 is TGTGCCAGCAGACCGAACACAGGGTCGTCGACAGATACGCAGTATTTT. Residues: CASRPNTGSSTDTQYF.

This chain joins TRBV19 and TRBJ1-5; unclear D gene. Germline V gene data show CDR1 as LNHDA and CDR2 as SQIVND (reference sequence). V lost 0 bases, J lost 5 bases, and 11 bases lay in between. This CDR3 spans 15 amino acids. Written as DNA, the CDR3 is TGTGCCAGTAGTATAGAAGGCGGCCCTCATCAGCCCCAGCATTTT. Residues: CASSIEGGPHQPQHF.

This clone was seen a few times. This chain uses TRBV5-1 with TRBJ2-7; D remains ambiguous. The CDR3 spans 16 residues. V lost 4 bases and J 3 bases, leaving 20 bases between the germline ends. Germline V gives CDR1 SGHRS, CDR2 YFSETQ. CDR3 region: CASSRGYPDGIYEQYF. CDR3 DNA sequence: TGCGCCAGCAGCCGAGGTTACCCAGACGGTATCTACGAGCAGTACTTC.

The chain joins TRBV7-2 to TRBJ2-1, with a tentative D call TRBD2 (6 bases). The CDR3 has 12 amino acids. V was cut by 0 bases and J by 15 bases, with 12 bases left in between. Germline V gene sequence: CDR1 SGHTA, CDR2 FQGNSA. CDR3 loop: CASSLAEGLPFF. For the CDR3, the DNA is TGTGCCAGCAGCTTAGCGGAGGGGTTACCGTTCTTC.

The chain carries TRBV7-9 and TRBJ2-5; 10 bases line up with TRBD2. Trimming at V came to 2 bases and at J to 4 bases, leaving 1 base not matched to a gene. Germline V CDR1 and CDR2: SEHNR, FQNEAQ (reference sequence). This CDR3 contains 14 residues. CDR3 loop: CASSLTSGVETQYF. For the CDR3, the DNA is TGTGCCAGCAGCTTAACTAGCGGGGTAGAGACCCAGTACTTC. Full variable domain (rest looked up from reference TRBV7-9 and TRBJ2-5): DTGVSQNPRHKITKRGQNVTFRCDPISEHNRLYWYRQTLGQGPEFLTYFQNEAQLEKSRLLSDRFSAERPKGSFSTLEIQRTEQGDSAMYLCASSLTSGVETQYFGPGTRLLVL.

This chain joins TRBV24-1 and TRBJ2-1; TRBD1 agrees at 8 bases. This CDR3 has 17 residues. The V gene's germline CDR1 is KGHDR and CDR2 SFDVKD. Trimming at V came to 3 bases and at J to 6 bases, leaving 12 bases not matched to a gene. The CDR3 DNA follows: TGTGCCACCAGTGATATACGTGGGACAGGTGGCCCCAATGAGCAGTTCTTC. Amino acid sequence: CATSDIRGTGGPNEQFF.

V usage is TRBV7-8 and J usage is TRBJ2-2, with D maybe TRBD1 (6 bases). In germline, CDR1 is SGHVS, CDR2 FQNEAQ. V shed 7 bases and J shed 2 bases, with 14 bases lying between them. This CDR3 region has 15 residues. The CDR3 loop reads CASISHRANTGELFF. The DNA for the CDR3 is TGTGCCAGCATTAGTCACAGGGCCAACACCGGGGAGCTGTTTTTT.

About this clone itself: The sample has other DNA sequences that encode this CDR3 too. The V call is TRBV9, the J call TRBJ1-2, with TRBD1 identical over 9 bases. There are 15 residues in the CDR3. V dropped 3 bases and J dropped 2; count of bases not matched to a gene: 5. CDR1 and CDR2 (germline): SGDLS, YYNGEE. CDR3 DNA sequence: TGTGCCAGCAGCGCCCTGGGACAGGGAAACTATGGCTACACCTTC. It translates to CASSALGQGNYGYTF. Filled out from reference TRBV9 and TRBJ1-2, the complete variable domain reads DSGVTQTPKHLITATGQRVTLRCSPRSGDLSVYWYQQSLDQGLQFLIQYYNGEERAKGNILERFSAQQFPDLHSELNLSSLELGDSALYFCASSALGQGNYGYTFGSGTRLTVV.

This clone was recorded a few times. This rearrangement joins TRBV5-8 to TRBJ1-1; D may be TRBD1 (5 bases). Trimming shortened V by 4 bases and J by 6 bases, and 19 bases separated the two germline ends. The CDR3 length is 15 residues. CDR1 SGHTS and CDR2 YDEGEE come from the germline V gene. CDR3 region: CASSGGRGTGAEAFF. DNA for the CDR3: TGTGCCAGCAGCGGGGGACGGGGAACGGGAGCTGAAGCTTTCTTT.

This clone was seen just once. V is TRBV11-2 and J is TRBJ2-2; 9 nucleotides align to TRBD2. The V and J ends lost 3 bases and 7 bases, in that order; junction bases with no gene match: 9. There are 16 residues in the CDR3. Per germline, CDR1 SGHAT and CDR2 FQNNGV. CDR3 coding DNA: TGTGCCAGCAGCTTGATTACCGGGACTAGCTTCGGGGAGCTGTTTTTT. Translation: CASSLITGTSFGELFF.

The V and J genes are TRBV6-5 and TRBJ1-2; D might be TRBD1 (5 bases). From germline, CDR1 is MNHEY and CDR2 SVGAGI. Trimming cost V 4 bases and J 2 bases, with 14 bases left between them. There are 15 residues in the CDR3. This CDR3 reads CASSSYRTQNYGYTF. CDR3 DNA sequence: TGTGCCAGCAGTTCCTATAGGACACAGAACTATGGCTACACCTTC.

This sequence joins TRBV5-4 and TRBJ2-3; 8 nucleotides agree with TRBD1. This CDR3 region has 18 residues. CDR1 and CDR2 (germline): SGHNT, YYREEE (reference sequence). V lost 0 bases and J lost 2; bases outside the gene matches: 11. CDR3 coding DNA: TGTGCCAGCAGCTTGGGGACAGGGCGGATTTGGGACACAGATACGCAGTATTTT. Its translation: CASSLGTGRIWDTDTQYF.